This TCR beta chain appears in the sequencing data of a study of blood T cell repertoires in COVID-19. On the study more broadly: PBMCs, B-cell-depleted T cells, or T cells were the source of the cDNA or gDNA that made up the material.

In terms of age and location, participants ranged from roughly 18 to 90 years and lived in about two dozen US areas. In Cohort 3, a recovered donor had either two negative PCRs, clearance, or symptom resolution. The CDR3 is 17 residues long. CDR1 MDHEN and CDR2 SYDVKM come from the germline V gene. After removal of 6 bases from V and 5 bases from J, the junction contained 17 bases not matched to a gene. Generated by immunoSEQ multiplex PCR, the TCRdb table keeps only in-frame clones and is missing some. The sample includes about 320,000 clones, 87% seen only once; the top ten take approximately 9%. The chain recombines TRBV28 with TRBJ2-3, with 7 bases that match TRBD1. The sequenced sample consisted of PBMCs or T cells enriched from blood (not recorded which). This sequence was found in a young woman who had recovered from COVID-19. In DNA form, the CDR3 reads TGTGCCAGCAGCGCTAGTATTCTGGGACAGTCGCTAGATACGCAGTATTTT. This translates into CASSASILGQSLDTQYF.